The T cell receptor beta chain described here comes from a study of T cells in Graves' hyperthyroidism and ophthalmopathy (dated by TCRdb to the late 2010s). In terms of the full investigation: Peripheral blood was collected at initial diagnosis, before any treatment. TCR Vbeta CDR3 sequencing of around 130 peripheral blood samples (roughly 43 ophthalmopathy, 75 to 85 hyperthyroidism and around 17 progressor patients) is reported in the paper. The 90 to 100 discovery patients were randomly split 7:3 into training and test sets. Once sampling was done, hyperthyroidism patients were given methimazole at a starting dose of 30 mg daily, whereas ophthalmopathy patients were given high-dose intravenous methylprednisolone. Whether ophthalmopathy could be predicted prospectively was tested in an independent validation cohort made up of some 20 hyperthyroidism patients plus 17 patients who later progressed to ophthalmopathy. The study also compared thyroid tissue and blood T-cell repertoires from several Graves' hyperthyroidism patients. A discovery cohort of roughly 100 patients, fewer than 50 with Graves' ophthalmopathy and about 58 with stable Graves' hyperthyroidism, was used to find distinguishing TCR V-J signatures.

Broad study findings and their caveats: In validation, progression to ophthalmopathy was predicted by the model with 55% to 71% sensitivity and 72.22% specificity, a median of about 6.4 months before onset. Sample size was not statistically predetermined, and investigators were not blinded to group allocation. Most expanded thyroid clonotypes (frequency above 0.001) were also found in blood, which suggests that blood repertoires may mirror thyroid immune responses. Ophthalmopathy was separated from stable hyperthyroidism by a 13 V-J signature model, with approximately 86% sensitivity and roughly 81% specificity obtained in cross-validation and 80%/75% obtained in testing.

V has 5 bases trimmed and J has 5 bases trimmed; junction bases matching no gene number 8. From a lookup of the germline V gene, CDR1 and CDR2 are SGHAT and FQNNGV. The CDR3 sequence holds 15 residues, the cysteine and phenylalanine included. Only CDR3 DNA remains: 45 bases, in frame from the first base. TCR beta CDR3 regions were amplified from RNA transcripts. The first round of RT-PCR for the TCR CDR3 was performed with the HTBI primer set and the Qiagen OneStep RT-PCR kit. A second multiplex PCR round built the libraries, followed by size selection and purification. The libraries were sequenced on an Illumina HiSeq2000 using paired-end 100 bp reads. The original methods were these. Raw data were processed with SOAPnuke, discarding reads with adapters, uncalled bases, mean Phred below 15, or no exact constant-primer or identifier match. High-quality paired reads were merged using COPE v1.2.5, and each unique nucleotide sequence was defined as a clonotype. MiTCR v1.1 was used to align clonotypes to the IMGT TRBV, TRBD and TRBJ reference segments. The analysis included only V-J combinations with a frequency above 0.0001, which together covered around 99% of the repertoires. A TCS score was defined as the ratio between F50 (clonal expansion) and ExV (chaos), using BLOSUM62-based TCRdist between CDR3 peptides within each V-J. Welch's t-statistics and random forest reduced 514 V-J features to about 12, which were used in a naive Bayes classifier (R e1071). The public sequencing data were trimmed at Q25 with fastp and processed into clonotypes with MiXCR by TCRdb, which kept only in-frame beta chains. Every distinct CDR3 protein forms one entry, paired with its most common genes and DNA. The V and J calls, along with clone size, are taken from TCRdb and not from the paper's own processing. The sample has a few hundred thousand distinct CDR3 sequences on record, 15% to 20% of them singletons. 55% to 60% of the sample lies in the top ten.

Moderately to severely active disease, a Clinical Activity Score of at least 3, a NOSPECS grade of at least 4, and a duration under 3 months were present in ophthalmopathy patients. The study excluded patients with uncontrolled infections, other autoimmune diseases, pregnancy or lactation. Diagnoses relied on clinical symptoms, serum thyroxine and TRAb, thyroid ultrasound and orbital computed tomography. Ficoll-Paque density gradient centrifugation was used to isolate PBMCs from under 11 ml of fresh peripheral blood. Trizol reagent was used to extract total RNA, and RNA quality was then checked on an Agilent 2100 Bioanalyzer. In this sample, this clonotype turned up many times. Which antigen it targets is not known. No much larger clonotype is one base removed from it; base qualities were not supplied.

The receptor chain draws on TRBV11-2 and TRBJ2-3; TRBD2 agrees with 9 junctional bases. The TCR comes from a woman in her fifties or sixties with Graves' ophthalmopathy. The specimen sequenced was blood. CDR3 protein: CASSRSGGQGDTQYF. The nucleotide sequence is TGTGCCAGCAGCCGTAGCGGGGGTCAGGGAGATACGCAGTATTTT. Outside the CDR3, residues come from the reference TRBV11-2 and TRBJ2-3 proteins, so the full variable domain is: EAGVAQSPRYKIIEKRQSVAFWCNPISGHATLYWYQQILGQGPKLLIQFQNNGVVDDSQLPKDRFSAERLKGVDSTLKIQPAKLEDSAVYLCASSRSGGQGDTQYFGPGTRLTVL.